What follows describes a single T cell receptor beta chain. Its antigen is unidentified. This table comes from immunoSEQ multiplex PCR, and its TCRdb copy is limited to in-frame clones, with some not included. Here the sample spans fewer than 40,000 clones, 65% to 80% being singletons. In germline, CDR1 is SEHNR, CDR2 FQNEAQ (reference sequence). The ends were cut back, 5 bases at V and 4 bases at J, with 16 bases in the middle. The CDR3 runs 15 residues. This sample was included in a study of chemoradiotherapy in HPV16-positive cancers. The overall study: Candidate HPV-specific clones and shared TCR motifs came from two HPV16-positive patients. Study-wide findings and caveats: Candidate HPV-specific clones and E7-related TCR motifs grew in tumor during treatment. Better recurrence-free survival went with HPV-responsive T-cell expansion in HPV16-positive patients. HPV-specific T cells were functionally defined from only a couple of HPV16-positive patients.

The sequence came from a human donor with HPV-associated anogenital cancer. V usage is TRBV7-9 and J usage is TRBJ2-3; D unresolved. The sequences come from blood, collected from a patient who underwent chemoradiotherapy. This chain's CDR3 is CASSPGPPSSDTQYF. The CDR3 DNA is TGTGCCAGCAGCCCCGGACCCCCGTCTTCAGATACGCAGTATTTT.